Included here is one TCR beta chain sequence, with context. This clonotype turned up a few times. Its antigen remains unidentified. Per-nucleotide qualities are absent, and no much larger clonotype sits a single base away. This sample is drawn from a study of response to subunit inactivated influenza vaccine (dated by TCRdb to the late 2010s). With regard to the full study: To follow how T cells responded to a trivalent subunit inactivated influenza vaccine, the researchers relied on deep quantitative profiling of the T cell receptor repertoire.

Paper-wide results and their limitations: The authors proposed that each seasonal influenza vaccination may bring in only a limited number of new T cells.

CDR1 and CDR2 are read off the germline V gene (reference sequence) as LGHDT and YNNKEL. Including the terminal cysteine and phenylalanine, the CDR3 comprises 14 residues. Just the 42-base CDR3 DNA is kept, in frame starting at base 1. V has 3 bases trimmed and J has 6 bases trimmed; junction bases matching no gene number 4. Library construction relied on RT-PCR. TCRdb records Illumina HiSeq 2500 as the sequencer. Using fastp at Q25 and MiXCR, TCRdb reprocessed the public reads and kept productive beta chains. One record per CDR3 amino acid sequence lists the most common genes and DNA. In this sample the table shows roughly 710,000 distinct CDR3 sequences, around 13% of which occur a single time. Of the sample, around 7.6% falls within the top ten clones.

The rearranged chain carries TRBV3-1 and TRBJ2-3, with 9 middle bases fitting TRBD1. The source material was PBMCs from blood, sampled 14 days before vaccination. The TCR originated in a man aged 45 to 65 who received an inactivated influenza vaccine. Donor details come from another sample of the same person, matched by shared clones. The CDR3 amino acid sequence is: CASSHGQGRDTQYF. The nucleotide sequence reads TGTGCCAGCAGCCACGGACAGGGGCGGGATACGCAGTATTTT.